The sample holds many counts of the clone carrying this TCR beta chain. Germline assignment: CDR1 MDHEN and CDR2 SYDVKM. CDR3 size: 12 residues. V was cut by 6 bases and J by 2 bases, with 5 bases left in between. The sample is drawn from a study of neurological immune-mediated disorders. A 10-nucleotide random UMI tagged transcripts in template-switch 5'RACE cDNA synthesis. Each CDR3 protein gets one entry after TCRdb re-called the 5' RACE reads with MiXCR. Among about 50,000 distinct CDR3 sequences listed, 10% were seen once. The source is a man aged 65 to 79 with HTLV-1-associated myelopathy (HAM/TSP). Sequences were obtained from PBMCs. J is TRBJ1-5 and V is TRBV28; D not resolved. In nucleotides, the CDR3 is TGTGCCAGCAGCTTCGGCAATCAGCCCCAGCATTTT. This translates into CASSFGNQPQHF.